The clone carrying this T cell receptor beta chain has only a few counts. Its specificity is unknown. This sample stems from a study of early T cells in non-severe SARS-CoV-2 infection. Study background: Investigators sequenced bulk RNA drawn from unsorted whole blood, and chains remained unpaired. Study conclusions and caveats: Matches to VDJdb favored anti-spike CD8 responses and missed private and CD4 specificities.

Trimming cost V 4 bases and J 6 bases, with 17 bases left between them. Germline CDR1 reads SGHRS; CDR2 reads YFSETQ. The CDR3 covers 14 residues. Unique molecular identifier tags were affixed to discrete cDNA molecules. Via MiXCR, TCRdb re-called the 5' RACE reads, giving one row per CDR3 protein. The table includes under 85,000 distinct CDR3 sequences, about an eighth detected once. The source is an adult who was a healthcare worker with PCR-confirmed SARS-CoV-2 infection or an uninfected control (not recorded which). The material sequenced was whole blood. The gene calls are TRBV5-1 and TRBJ2-7, with D possibly being TRBD2 (6 bases). For the CDR3, the DNA is TGCGCCAGCAGCGGGGGACTTTTTGGCGCCGAGCAGTACTTC. Encoded protein: CASSGGLFGAEQYF.